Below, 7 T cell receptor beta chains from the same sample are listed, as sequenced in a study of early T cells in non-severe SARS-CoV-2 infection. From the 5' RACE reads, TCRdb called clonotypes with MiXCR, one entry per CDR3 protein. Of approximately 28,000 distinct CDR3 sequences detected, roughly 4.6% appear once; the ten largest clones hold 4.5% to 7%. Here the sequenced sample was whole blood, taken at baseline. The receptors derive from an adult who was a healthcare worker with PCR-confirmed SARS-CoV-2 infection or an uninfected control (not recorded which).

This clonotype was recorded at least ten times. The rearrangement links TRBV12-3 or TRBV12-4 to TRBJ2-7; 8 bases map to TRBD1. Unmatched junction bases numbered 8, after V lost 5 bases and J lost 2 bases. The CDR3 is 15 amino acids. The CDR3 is CASSDQGAPPYEQYF. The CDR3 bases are TGTGCCAGCAGTGACCAGGGGGCTCCTCCCTACGAGCAGTACTTC.

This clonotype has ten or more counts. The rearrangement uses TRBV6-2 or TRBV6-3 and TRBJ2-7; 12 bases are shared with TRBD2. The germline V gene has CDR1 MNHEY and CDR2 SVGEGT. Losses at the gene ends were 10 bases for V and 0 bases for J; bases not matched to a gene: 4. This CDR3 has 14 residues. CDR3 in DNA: TGTGCCACTGCGACTAGCGGGGGCTCCTACGAGCAGTACTTC. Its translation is CATATSGGSYEQYF.

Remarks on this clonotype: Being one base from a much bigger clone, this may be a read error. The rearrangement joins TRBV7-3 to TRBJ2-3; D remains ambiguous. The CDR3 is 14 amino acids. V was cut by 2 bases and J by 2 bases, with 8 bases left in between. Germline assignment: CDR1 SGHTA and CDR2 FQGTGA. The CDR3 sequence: CASSLDVVTDTQYF. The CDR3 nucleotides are TGTGCCAGCAGCTTAGATGTAGTCACAGATACGCAGTATTTT.

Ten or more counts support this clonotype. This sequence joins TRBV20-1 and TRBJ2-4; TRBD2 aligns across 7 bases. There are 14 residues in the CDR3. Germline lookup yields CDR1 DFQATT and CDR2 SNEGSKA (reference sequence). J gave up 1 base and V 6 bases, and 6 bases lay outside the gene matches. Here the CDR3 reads CSASPGRAKNIQYF. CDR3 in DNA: TGCAGTGCCAGTCCCGGGAGGGCCAAAAACATTCAGTACTTC.

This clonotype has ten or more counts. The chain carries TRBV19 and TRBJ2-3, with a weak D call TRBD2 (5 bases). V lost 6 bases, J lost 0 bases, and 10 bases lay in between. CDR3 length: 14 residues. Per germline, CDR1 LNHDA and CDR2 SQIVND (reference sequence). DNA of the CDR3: TGTGCCAGTAGGAGGGTCCCTAGCACAGATACGCAGTATTTT. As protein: CASRRVPSTDTQYF.

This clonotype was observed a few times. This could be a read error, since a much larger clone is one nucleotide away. The DNA of the CDR3 is TGTGTCAGCAGCTCAACAGGGCAACCATCCTACGAGCAGTACTTC. It codes for CVSSSTGQPSYEQYF. The chain links TRBV5-6 to TRBJ2-7; D perhaps matches TRBD1 (6 bases). Germline CDR1 is SGHDT and CDR2 is YYEEEE. The CDR3 is made up of 15 amino acids.

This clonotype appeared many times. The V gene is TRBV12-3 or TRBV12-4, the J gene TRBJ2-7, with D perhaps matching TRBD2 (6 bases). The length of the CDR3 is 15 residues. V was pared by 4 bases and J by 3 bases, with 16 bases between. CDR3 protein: CASSSTDLGSYEQYF. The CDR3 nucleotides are TGTGCCAGCAGTTCGACGGACCTCGGGAGCTACGAGCAGTACTTC.